One and the same sample provided the 25 T cell receptor beta chains below, sequenced in a study of blood T cell repertoires in COVID-19 (dated by TCRdb to 2020 to 2021). The library was made by the immunoSEQ multiplex PCR assay. This is the immuneACCESS table as TCRdb keeps it, with only in-frame sequences that have V and J called. A part of the clones is gone; compared with another copy, unresolved V genes explain less than half, and the rest is unexplained. Present in this sample are about 300,000 clones, around 88% of which were seen just once. 6.9% of the sample comes from the top ten. Source material: peripheral blood. Receptor source: a woman in her twenties or thirties who had recovered from COVID-19.

The chain uses TRBV5-1 and TRBJ1-6; D not resolved. The CDR3 extends over 15 amino acids. The V end lost 0 bases, the J end lost 14 bases, and 18 bases lay between the germline ends. Germline CDR1 is SGHRS and CDR2 is YFSETQ. This CDR3 is CASSLDVSLRNTLHF. The DNA of the CDR3 is TGCGCCAGCAGCTTGGATGTATCTTTACGCAACACCCTCCACTTT.

The V gene is TRBV27, the J gene TRBJ2-3, with TRBD2 matching 7 bases. The junction had 3 bases not matched to a gene; V was cut back by 9 bases and J by 0 bases. The length of the CDR3 is 13 residues. The germline gives CDR1 MNHEY, CDR2 SMNVEV (reference sequence). The CDR3 nucleotides read TGTGCCAGTGGGGGGGGTAGCACAGATACGCAGTATTTT. Its translation: CASGGGSTDTQYF.

The chain joins TRBV2 to TRBJ1-3, with a possible D match to TRBD1 (5 bases). The CDR3 loop spans 13 amino acids. Deletions cut 10 bases from V and 1 base from J, with 11 bases between. Germline V gene data show CDR1 as SNHLY and CDR2 as FYNNEI. The CDR3 region has the DNA TGTGCCACCAGGGAGGGGTCTGGAAACACCATATATTTT. It specifies CATREGSGNTIYF.

The chain joins TRBV28 to TRBJ2-7, with 8 nucleotides matching TRBD1. Looked up from germline, CDR1 is MDHEN and CDR2 is SYDVKM. This CDR3 region has 15 residues. V trimming: 2 bases; J trimming: 2 bases; junction bases outside the gene matches: 5. The CDR3 is CASSLAIQGAYEQYF. The CDR3, as DNA: TGTGCCAGCAGTTTAGCGATACAGGGGGCCTACGAGCAGTACTTC. Filled out from reference TRBV28 and TRBJ2-7, the complete variable domain reads DVKVTQSSRYLVKRTGEKVFLECVQDMDHENMFWYRQDPGLGLRLIYFSYDVKMKEKGDIPEGYSVSREKKERFSLILESASTNQTSMYLCASSLAIQGAYEQYFGPGTRLTVT.

The gene calls are TRBV5-5 and TRBJ1-2; 9 bases are shared with TRBD1. The CDR3 runs to 15 residues. V gave up 0 bases and J gave up 2 bases; unmatched junction bases: 2. The V gene's germline CDR1 is SGHKS and CDR2 YYEKEE (reference sequence). CDR3 nucleotide sequence: TGTGCCAGCAGCTTGGCCGGGACAGGGAACTATGGCTACACCTTC. Protein product: CASSLAGTGNYGYTF.

The chain joins TRBV2 to TRBJ2-5, with 9 positions matching TRBD1. This CDR3 spans 14 amino acids. V lost 7 bases, J lost 4 bases, and 7 bases stayed unmatched. Looked up from germline, CDR1 is SNHLY and CDR2 is FYNNEI. CDR3 loop: CASKRDRERETQYF. In nucleotides, the CDR3 is TGTGCCAGCAAACGGGACAGGGAACGAGAGACCCAGTACTTC.

The CDR3 bases are TGTGCCAGCAGCGGGGGCGACAGGGGGTTAGGAGAGACCCAGTACTTC. Translating gives CASSGGDRGLGETQYF. V is TRBV9 and J is TRBJ2-5; 9 bases are a match to TRBD1. V gave up 3 bases and J gave up 4 bases; unmatched junction bases: 10. The CDR3 length is 16 residues. The germline V gene encodes CDR1 SGDLS and CDR2 YYNGEE. Full variable domain (rest looked up from reference TRBV9 and TRBJ2-5): DSGVTQTPKHLITATGQRVTLRCSPRSGDLSVYWYQQSLDQGLQFLIQYYNGEERAKGNILERFSAQQFPDLHSELNLSSLELGDSALYFCASSGGDRGLGETQYFGPGTRLLVL.

This sequence joins TRBV3-1 (or the pseudogene TRBV3-2) and TRBJ1-2; 7 bases agree with TRBD1. The V segment lost 2 bases and the J segment 2 bases; nucleotides outside the gene matches: 5. This CDR3 spans 15 amino acids. The germline gives CDR1 LGHDT, CDR2 YNNKEL (reference sequence). The CDR3 spells CASSQTPDRNYGYTF. The CDR3 nucleotides read TGTGCCAGCAGCCAAACACCGGACAGGAACTATGGCTACACCTTC.

The chain is built from TRBV19 and TRBJ1-6; perhaps TRBD1 as D (5 bases). Germline V gene lookup returns CDR1 LNHDA and CDR2 SQIVND (reference sequence). Trimming took 1 base from V and 7 from J, leaving 11 bases between them. The CDR3 spans 15 residues. The CDR3 DNA follows: TGTGCCAGTAGTATAGGACAGACTCGGAATTCACCCCTCCACTTT. Protein: CASSIGQTRNSPLHF.

Only one count was recorded for this clone. This chain joins TRBV28 and TRBJ1-2; D gene ambiguous. Germline CDR1 reads MDHEN; CDR2 reads SYDVKM. Deletions cut 3 bases from V and 3 bases from J, with 11 bases between. The CDR3 extends over 14 amino acids. The CDR3 DNA is TGTGCCAGCAGTTTTCCTAGTTCACACTATGGCTACACCTTC. This gives the protein CASSFPSSHYGYTF.

A note on this clone: The same CDR3 also results from other DNA sequences found in this sample. This chain joins TRBV27 and TRBJ2-7, with D possibly being TRBD1 (6 bases). The CDR3 has 13 residues. Germline CDR1 is MNHEY and CDR2 is SMNVEV (reference sequence). V was trimmed by 4 bases and J by 4 bases, leaving 11 bases between them. The CDR3 nucleotides read TGTGCCAGCAGTTCTAGCAGGGGTTACGAGCAGTACTTC. Translating gives CASSSSRGYEQYF.

The chain employs TRBV19 and TRBJ2-7; 11 bases are shared with TRBD1. CDR1 is LNHDA and CDR2 is SQIVND in the germline V gene (reference sequence). With 3 bases clipped from V and 5 bases from J, the junction kept 6 bases outside the gene matches. There are 15 residues in the CDR3. DNA of the CDR3: TGTGCCAGTAGTATCCGCGGGACAGGGGGAAACGAGCAGTACTTC. This codes for CASSIRGTGGNEQYF.

As for this clone: Compared with germline, one end of the junction differs, possibly owing to a read error. The chain recombines TRBV27 with TRBJ1-2, with 7 positions matching TRBD1. The CDR3 covers 16 residues. Germline lookup yields CDR1 MNHEY and CDR2 SMNVEV (reference sequence). CDR3 loop: CASSFGYYRGNSGYTF. In DNA form, the CDR3 reads TGTGCCAGCAGTTTCGGATATTACAGGGGAAACTCTGGCTACACCTTC.

The rearrangement links TRBV3-1 (or the pseudogene TRBV3-2) to TRBJ2-3; TRBD2 aligns across 9 bases. V lost 2 bases and J lost 1; bases outside the gene matches: 1. CDR1 and CDR2 (germline): LGHDT, YNNKEL (reference sequence). The CDR3 has 15 amino acids. The CDR3 DNA reads TGTGCCAGCAGCCAATCTAGCGGGGGCACAGATACGCAGTATTTT. Translated, it gives CASSQSSGGTDTQYF.

The chain uses TRBV7-2 and TRBJ1-2, with D unclear. Per germline, CDR1 SGHTA and CDR2 FQGNSA. V was shortened by 5 bases and J by 6 bases, with 10 bases between the two germline ends. CDR3 length: 12 residues. CDR3 nucleotide sequence: TGTGCCAGCAGCCTCCGCTCGGATGGCTACACCTTC. It encodes CASSLRSDGYTF.

The chain uses TRBV29-1 and TRBJ2-2; the D gene is possibly TRBD2 (6 bases). Per germline, CDR1 SQVTM and CDR2 ANQGSEA. The V gene lost 5 bases and the J gene lost 2 bases, with 18 bases spanning the gap. The CDR3 has 16 residues. CDR3 coding DNA: TGCAGCGTTATGGCCTCAGGAGGGATTAACACCGGGGAGCTGTTTTTT. Its translation is CSVMASGGINTGELFF.

The CDR3 protein is CASSPGQGRTNEQFF. CDR3 nucleotide sequence: TGTGCCAGCTCACCGGGACAGGGGAGAACCAATGAGCAGTTCTTC. The chain uses TRBV18 and TRBJ2-1; 10 positions agree with TRBD1. V was clipped by 3 bases and J by 6 bases; unmatched bases: 5. Germline CDR1 KGHSH, CDR2 LQKENI. The CDR3 runs to 15 residues.

The chain employs TRBV24-1 and TRBJ2-7; weak D call: TRBD1 (6 bases). CDR1 is KGHDR and CDR2 is SFDVKD in the germline V gene. The CDR3 has 16 residues. The V and J ends lost 6 bases and 1 base respectively, with 18 bases between them. Here the CDR3 reads CATSPAGTPDSYEQYF. The CDR3 DNA reads TGTGCCACCAGTCCTGCCGGGACACCCGATTCCTACGAGCAGTACTTC.

This chain joins TRBV19 and TRBJ1-5; 12 bases fit TRBD1. From germline, CDR1 is LNHDA and CDR2 SQIVND (reference sequence). This CDR3 contains 17 residues. After removal of 3 bases from V and 4 bases from J, the junction contained 7 bases not matched to a gene. CDR3 residues: CASSMRDRGQRNQPQHF. The CDR3 DNA reads as TGTGCCAGTAGTATGAGGGACAGGGGGCAACGTAATCAGCCCCAGCATTTT. The full variable domain, with the rest looked up from reference TRBV19 and TRBJ1-5, is DGGITQSPKYLFRKEGQNVTLSCEQNLNHDAMYWYRQDPGQGLRLIYYSQIVNDFQKGDIAEGYSVSREKKESFPLTVTSAQKNPTAFYLCASSMRDRGQRNQPQHFGDGTRLSIL.

This clone occurred once. The rearrangement joins TRBV5-1 to TRBJ2-7, with D perhaps matching TRBD1 (6 bases). The V gene's germline CDR1 is SGHRS and CDR2 YFSETQ. V gave up 2 bases and J gave up 6 bases, with 18 bases separating them. The length of the CDR3 is 15 residues. CDR3: CASSFGKRGYSEQYF. The CDR3 nucleotides read TGCGCCAGCAGCTTTGGGAAGAGGGGGTACAGCGAGCAGTACTTC.

This chain uses TRBV29-1 with TRBJ2-3; unclear D gene. Trimming stripped 3 bases from V and 1 base from J, with 11 bases between. Germline-derived CDR1 and CDR2 are SQVTM and ANQGSEA. The CDR3 is made up of 14 amino acids. Here the CDR3 reads CSVETGLRTDTQYF. CDR3 DNA: TGCAGCGTTGAGACGGGTCTCCGCACAGATACGCAGTATTTT.

The chain links TRBV28 to TRBJ2-3; possibly TRBD1 for D (6 bases). This CDR3 region has 14 residues. The V and J ends lost 1 base and 6 bases respectively, with 11 bases between them. Germline CDR1 reads MDHEN; CDR2 reads SYDVKM. CDR3 residues: CASSLLLRGDTQYF. The CDR3 region has the DNA TGTGCCAGCAGTTTATTGCTCAGGGGTGATACGCAGTATTTT.

This clone was picked up one time. V gene TRBV19 combines with J gene TRBJ1-3, with D possibly TRBD1 on 6 matching bases. V was clipped by 7 bases and J by 0 bases, with 22 bases between them. CDR3 length: 18 residues. Per germline, CDR1 LNHDA and CDR2 SQIVND (reference sequence). The CDR3 reads CASTHRGGTSRSGNTIYF. CDR3 nucleotides: TGTGCCAGTACCCATAGGGGGGGGACTTCCCGCTCTGGAAACACCATATATTTT.

J is TRBJ2-2 and V is TRBV18; TRBD1 might be the D (5 bases). CDR3 length equals 15 residues. V shed 5 bases and J shed 0 bases, with 10 bases lying between them. The germline CDR1 and CDR2 sequences are KGHSH and LQKENI. Here the CDR3 DNA reads TGTGCCAGCTCAACCCAGACAGCGAACACCGGGGAGCTGTTTTTT. It is translated as CASSTQTANTGELFF.

This sequence joins TRBV19 and TRBJ1-1; maybe TRBD1 (6 bases). The CDR3 loop spans 16 amino acids. In germline, CDR1 is LNHDA, CDR2 SQIVND (reference sequence). Trimming left V 1 base short and J 3 bases short, with 15 bases between. The CDR3 nucleotides are TGTGCCAGTAGTATAGCCCGGACAGTGATCTACACTGAAGCTTTCTTT. This gives the protein CASSIARTVIYTEAFF.